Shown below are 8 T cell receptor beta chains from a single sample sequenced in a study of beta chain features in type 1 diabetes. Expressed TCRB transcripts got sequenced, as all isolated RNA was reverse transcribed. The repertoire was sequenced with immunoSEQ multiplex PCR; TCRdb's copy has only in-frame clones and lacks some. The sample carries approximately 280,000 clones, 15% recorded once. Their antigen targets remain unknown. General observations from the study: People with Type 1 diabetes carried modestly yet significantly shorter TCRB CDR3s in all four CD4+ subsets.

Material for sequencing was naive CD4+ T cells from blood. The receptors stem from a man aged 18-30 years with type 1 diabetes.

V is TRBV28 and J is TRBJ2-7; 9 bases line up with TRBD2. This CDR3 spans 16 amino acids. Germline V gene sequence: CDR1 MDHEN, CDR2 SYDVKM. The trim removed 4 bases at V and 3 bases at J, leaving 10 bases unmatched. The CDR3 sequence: CASSSNSLAGIYEQYF. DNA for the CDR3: TGTGCCAGCAGTTCAAATTCCCTAGCGGGGATCTACGAGCAGTACTTC.

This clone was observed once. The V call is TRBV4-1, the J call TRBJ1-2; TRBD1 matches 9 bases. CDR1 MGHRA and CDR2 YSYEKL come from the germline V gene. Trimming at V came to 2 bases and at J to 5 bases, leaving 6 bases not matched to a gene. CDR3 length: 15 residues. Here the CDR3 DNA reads TGCGCCAGCAGCCAAACAGGGGGCGCGGGGTATGGCTACACCTTC. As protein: CASSQTGGAGYGYTF.

CDR3 residues: CASSSVQSGANVLTF. The CDR3 nucleotides read TGTGCCAGCAGTTCCGTACAATCTGGGGCCAACGTCCTGACTTTC. This chain joins TRBV25-1 and TRBJ2-6; D unresolved. V dropped 5 bases and J dropped 1 base, with 9 bases sitting between them. The CDR3 loop spans 15 amino acids. CDR1 and CDR2 from the germline V gene are MGHDK and SYGVNS.

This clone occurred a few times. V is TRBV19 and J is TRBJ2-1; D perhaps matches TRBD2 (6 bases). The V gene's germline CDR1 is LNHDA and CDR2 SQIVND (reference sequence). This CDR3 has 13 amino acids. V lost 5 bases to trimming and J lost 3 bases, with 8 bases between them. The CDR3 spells CASSGRGYNEQFF. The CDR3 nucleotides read TGTGCCAGTAGTGGGCGGGGCTACAATGAGCAGTTCTTC.

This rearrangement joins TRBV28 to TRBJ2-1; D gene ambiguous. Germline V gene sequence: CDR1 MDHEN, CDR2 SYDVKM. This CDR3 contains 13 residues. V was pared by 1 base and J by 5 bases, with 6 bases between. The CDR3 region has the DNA TGTGCCAGCAGTTTATTGTGGCACAATGAGCAGTTCTTC. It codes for CASSLLWHNEQFF.

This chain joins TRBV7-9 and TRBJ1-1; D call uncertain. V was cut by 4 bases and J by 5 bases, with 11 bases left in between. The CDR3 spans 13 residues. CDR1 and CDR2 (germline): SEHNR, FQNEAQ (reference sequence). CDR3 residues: CASSYNGVTEAFF. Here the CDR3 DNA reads TGTGCCAGCAGCTATAACGGGGTTACTGAAGCTTTCTTT.

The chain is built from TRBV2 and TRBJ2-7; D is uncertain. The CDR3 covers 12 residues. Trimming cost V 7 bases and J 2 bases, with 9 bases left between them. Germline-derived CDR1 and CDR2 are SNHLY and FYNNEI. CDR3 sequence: CASNQETYEQYF. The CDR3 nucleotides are TGTGCCAGCAATCAGGAAACCTACGAGCAGTACTTC.

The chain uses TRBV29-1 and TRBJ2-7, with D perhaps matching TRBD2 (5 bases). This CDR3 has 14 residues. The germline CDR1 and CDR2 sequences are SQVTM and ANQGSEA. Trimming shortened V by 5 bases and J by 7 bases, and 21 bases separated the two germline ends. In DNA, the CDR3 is TGCAGCGTTTTCCCTCGCTCTGAGGGTGGAGAGCAGTACTTC. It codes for CSVFPRSEGGEQYF.